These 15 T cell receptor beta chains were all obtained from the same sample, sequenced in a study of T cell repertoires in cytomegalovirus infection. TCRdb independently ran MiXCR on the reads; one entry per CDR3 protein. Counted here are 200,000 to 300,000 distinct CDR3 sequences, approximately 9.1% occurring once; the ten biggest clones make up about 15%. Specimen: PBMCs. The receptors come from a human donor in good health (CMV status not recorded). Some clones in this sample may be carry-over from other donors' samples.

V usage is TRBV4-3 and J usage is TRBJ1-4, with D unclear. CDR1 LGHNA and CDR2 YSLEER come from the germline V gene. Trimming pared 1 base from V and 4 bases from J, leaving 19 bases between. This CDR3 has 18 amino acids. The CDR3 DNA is TGCGCCAGCAGCCAAGTCGGAGGAAACCGAAGATTTAATGAAAAACTGTTTTTT. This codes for CASSQVGGNRRFNEKLFF.

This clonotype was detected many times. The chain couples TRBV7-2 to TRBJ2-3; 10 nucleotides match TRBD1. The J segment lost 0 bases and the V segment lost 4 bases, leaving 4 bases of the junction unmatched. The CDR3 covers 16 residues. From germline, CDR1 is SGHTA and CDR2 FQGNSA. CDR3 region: CASSSGTGASTDTQYF. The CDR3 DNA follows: TGTGCCAGCAGCTCCGGGACAGGGGCTAGCACAGATACGCAGTATTTT.

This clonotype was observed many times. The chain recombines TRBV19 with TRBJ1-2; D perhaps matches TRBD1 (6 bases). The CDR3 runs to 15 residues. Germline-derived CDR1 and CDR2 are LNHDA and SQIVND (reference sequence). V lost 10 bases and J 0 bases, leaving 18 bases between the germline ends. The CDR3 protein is CATLPQGPANYGYTF. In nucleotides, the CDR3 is TGTGCCACCTTACCCCAGGGGCCAGCTAACTATGGCTACACCTTC.

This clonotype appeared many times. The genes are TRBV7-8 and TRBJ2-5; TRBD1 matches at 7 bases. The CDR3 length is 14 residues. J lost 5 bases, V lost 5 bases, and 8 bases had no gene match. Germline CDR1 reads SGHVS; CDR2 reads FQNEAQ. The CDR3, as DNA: TGTGCCAGCAGCCTACCGACAGGGCGGGAGACCCAGTACTTC. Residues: CASSLPTGRETQYF.

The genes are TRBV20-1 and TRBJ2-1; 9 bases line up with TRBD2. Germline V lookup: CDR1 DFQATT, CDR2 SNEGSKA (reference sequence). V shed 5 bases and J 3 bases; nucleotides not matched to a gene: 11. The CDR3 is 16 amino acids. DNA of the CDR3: TGCAGTGCTCCCACCAGCGTAGCGGGAGTCTACAATGAGCAGTTCTTC. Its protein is CSAPTSVAGVYNEQFF.

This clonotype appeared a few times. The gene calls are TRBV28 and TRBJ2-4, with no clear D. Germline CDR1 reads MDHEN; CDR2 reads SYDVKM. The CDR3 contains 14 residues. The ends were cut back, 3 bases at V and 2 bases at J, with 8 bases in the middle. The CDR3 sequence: CASSFYSPKNIQYF. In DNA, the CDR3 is TGTGCCAGCAGTTTCTACAGTCCCAAAAACATTCAGTACTTC.

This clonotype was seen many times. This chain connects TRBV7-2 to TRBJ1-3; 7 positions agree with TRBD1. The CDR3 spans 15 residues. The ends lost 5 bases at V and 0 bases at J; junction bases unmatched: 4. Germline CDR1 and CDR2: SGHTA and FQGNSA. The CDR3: CASSPGQFSGNTIYF. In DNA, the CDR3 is TGTGCCAGCAGCCCGGGACAGTTCTCTGGAAACACCATATATTTT.

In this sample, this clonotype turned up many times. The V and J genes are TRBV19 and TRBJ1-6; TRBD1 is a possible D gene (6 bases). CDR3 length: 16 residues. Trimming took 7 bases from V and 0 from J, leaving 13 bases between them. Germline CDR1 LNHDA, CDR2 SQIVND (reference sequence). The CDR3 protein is CASTEDSLSYNSPLHF. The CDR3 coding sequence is TGTGCCAGTACCGAGGACAGCCTCTCCTATAATTCACCCCTCCACTTT. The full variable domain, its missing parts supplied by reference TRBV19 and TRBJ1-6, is DGGITQSPKYLFRKEGQNVTLSCEQNLNHDAMYWYRQDPGQGLRLIYYSQIVNDFQKGDIAEGYSVSREKKESFPLTVTSAQKNPTAFYLCASTEDSLSYNSPLHFGNGTRLTVT.

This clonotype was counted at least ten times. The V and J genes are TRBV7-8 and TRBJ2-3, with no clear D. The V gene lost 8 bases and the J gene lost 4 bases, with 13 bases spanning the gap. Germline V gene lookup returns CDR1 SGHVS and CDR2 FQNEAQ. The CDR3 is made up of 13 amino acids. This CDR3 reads CASLTEMSDTQYF. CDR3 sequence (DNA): TGTGCCAGCCTTACAGAGATGTCAGATACGCAGTATTTT.

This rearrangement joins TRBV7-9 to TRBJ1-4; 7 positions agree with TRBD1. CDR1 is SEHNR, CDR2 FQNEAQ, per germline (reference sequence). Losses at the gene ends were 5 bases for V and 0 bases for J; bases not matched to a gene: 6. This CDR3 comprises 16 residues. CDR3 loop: CASSITTGATNEKLFF. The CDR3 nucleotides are TGTGCCAGCAGCATCACAACAGGGGCAACTAATGAAAAACTGTTTTTT.

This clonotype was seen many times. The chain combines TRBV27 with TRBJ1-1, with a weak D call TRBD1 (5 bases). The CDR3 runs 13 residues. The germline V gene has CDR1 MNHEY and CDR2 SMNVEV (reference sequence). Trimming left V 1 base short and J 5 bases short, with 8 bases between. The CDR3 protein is CASSLYGGTEAFF. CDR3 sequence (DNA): TGTGCCAGCAGTTTATATGGGGGTACTGAAGCTTTCTTT.

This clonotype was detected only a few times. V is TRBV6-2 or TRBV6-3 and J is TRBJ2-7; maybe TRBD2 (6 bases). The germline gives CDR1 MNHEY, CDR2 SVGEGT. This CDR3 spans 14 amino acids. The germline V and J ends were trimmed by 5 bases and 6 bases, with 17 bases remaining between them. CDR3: CASSPSGRRGEQYF. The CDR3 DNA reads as TGTGCCAGCAGTCCCTCCGGCCGGAGGGGCGAGCAGTACTTC.

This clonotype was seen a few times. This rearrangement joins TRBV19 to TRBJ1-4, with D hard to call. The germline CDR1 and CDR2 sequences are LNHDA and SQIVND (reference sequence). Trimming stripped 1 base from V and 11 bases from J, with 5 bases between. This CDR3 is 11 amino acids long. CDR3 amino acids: CASSIGGKLFF. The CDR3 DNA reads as TGTGCCAGTAGTATAGGCGGGAAACTGTTTTTT.

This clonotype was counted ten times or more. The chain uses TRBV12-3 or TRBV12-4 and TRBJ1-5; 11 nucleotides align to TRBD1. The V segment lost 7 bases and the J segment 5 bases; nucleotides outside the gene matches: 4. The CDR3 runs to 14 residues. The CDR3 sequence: CASTWTGGYQPQHF. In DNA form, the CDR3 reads TGTGCCAGCACCTGGACAGGGGGCTATCAGCCCCAGCATTTT.

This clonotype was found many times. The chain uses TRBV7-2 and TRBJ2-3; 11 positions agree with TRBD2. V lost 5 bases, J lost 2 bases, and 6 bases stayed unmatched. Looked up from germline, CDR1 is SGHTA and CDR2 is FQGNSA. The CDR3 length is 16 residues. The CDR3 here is CASSLDSGGATDTQYF. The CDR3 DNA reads TGTGCCAGCAGCCTTGATAGCGGGGGGGCCACAGATACGCAGTATTTT.